This T cell receptor (beta chain) derives from a study of shared clonotypes between healthy human individuals. Whole-study findings and limits: The expectation was that sequencing depth would affect clonotype sharing among donors.

Measured with immunoSEQ multiplex PCR; TCRdb has only the in-frame clones, and not every one. Of 950,000 to 1,300,000 clones listed, roughly 80% are singletons. Germline assignment: CDR1 SGHTS and CDR2 YDEGEE. Trimming removed 8 bases at V and 17 bases at J, with 23 bases between. The CDR3 contains 13 residues. With respect to this clone: Its specificity is unknown.

The sequenced material came from memory CD4+ T cells sorted from blood. The subset was: CD45RA-negative fraction. V gene TRBV5-8 combines with J gene TRBJ1-6; D unresolved. The receptor was isolated from a man aged 18 to 29 in good health. The DNA of the CDR3 is TGTGCCAGAAGCCGCCCCGTGCGGGGAAGGGTCCACTTT. Its translation is CARSRPVRGRVHF.